One and the same sample provided the 13 T cell receptor beta chains below, sequenced in a study of blood T cells in healthy people across ages. Primed by a sample-barcoded 5' primer and a J-beta primer mix, a second PCR proceeded for 7 to 11 cycles. TCRdb recomputed calls from the 5' RACE reads with MiXCR, one row per CDR3 protein. The sample contains 800,000 to 950,000 distinct CDR3 sequences, under 35% of which appear only once. The same sample was also studied in work on T cells of mothers and their children.

The sequencing input was blood. Receptors originate from a woman aged 35 to 49 in good health.

V is TRBV2 and J is TRBJ1-4; D is undetermined. Germline-derived CDR1 and CDR2 are SNHLY and FYNNEI. The CDR3 spans 14 residues. Deletions cut 4 bases from V and 3 bases from J, with 9 bases between. The CDR3 loop reads CASSVYRPNEKLFF. The CDR3 DNA is TGTGCCAGCAGTGTCTACAGACCTAATGAAAAACTGTTTTTT.

About this clonotype: A read error is possible here, since a much larger clone lies one base away. This chain joins TRBV12-3 or TRBV12-4 and TRBJ2-1; TRBD2 might be the D (5 bases). The V gene lost 11 bases and the J gene lost 4 bases, with 15 bases spanning the gap. The CDR3 runs 13 residues. Here the CDR3 DNA reads TGTGCCTCAGGCGCCCGGAGGTACAATGAGCAGTTCTTC. Amino acids: CASGARRYNEQFF.

The chain links TRBV5-6 to TRBJ1-1, with D tentatively TRBD1 (5 bases). The CDR3 spans 19 residues. V shed 3 bases and J shed 1 base, with 25 bases lying between them. Germline V gene lookup returns CDR1 SGHDT and CDR2 YYEEEE. CDR3 sequence: CASSSVLRGLGRGNTEAFF. CDR3 bases: TGTGCCAGCAGCTCGGTCTTACGGGGGTTAGGACGGGGGAACACTGAAGCTTTCTTT. The variable domain in full, with the rest retrieved from reference TRBV5-6 and TRBJ1-1, is DAGVTQSPTHLIKTRGQQVTLRCSPKSGHDTVSWYQQALGQGPQFIFQYYEEEERQRGNFPDRFSGHQFPNYSSELNVNALLLGDSALYLCASSSVLRGLGRGNTEAFFGQGTRLTVV.

In regard to this clonotype: The conserved final phenylalanine or tryptophan is absent from the CDR3, which likely points to a read error. The genes are TRBV6-6 and TRBJ2-4; TRBD2 might be the D (6 bases). The J call may be mistaken, given a closer DNA end match to TRBJ2-5. The CDR3 consists of 15 residues. From germline, CDR1 is MNHNY and CDR2 SVGAGI (reference sequence). The CDR3 nucleotides are TGTGCCAGCAGTTCGCCGGGAGACAGCGAAGAGACCCAGTACGTC. Amino acid sequence: CASSSPGDSEETQYV.

J is TRBJ1-2 and V is TRBV28; weak D call: TRBD1 (6 bases). The CDR3 spans 14 residues. V was cut by 6 bases and J by 3 bases, with 14 bases left in between. Germline assignment: CDR1 MDHEN and CDR2 SYDVKM. As DNA, the CDR3 is TGTGCCAGCAGGTTAGGACAGATACACTATGGCTACACCTTC. Residues: CASRLGQIHYGYTF.

This clonotype was counted ten times or more. This chain uses TRBV20-1 with TRBJ2-7; TRBD1 or TRBD2 may be the D gene (5 bases each). CDR1 and CDR2 (germline): DFQATT, SNEGSKA (reference sequence). The CDR3 contains 12 residues. Trimming took off 6 bases at V and 2 bases at J, with 11 bases between the two ends. CDR3: CSAQGEPYEQYF. As DNA, the CDR3 is TGCAGTGCCCAAGGGGAGCCCTACGAGCAGTACTTC.

This rearrangement joins TRBV20-1 to TRBJ1-2, with D perhaps TRBD1 (6 bases). The CDR3 contains 16 residues. CDR1 and CDR2 (germline): DFQATT, SNEGSKA (reference sequence). V lost 0 bases to trimming and J lost 1 base, with 15 bases between them. The chain's CDR3 is CSARDLGASLNYGYTF. The CDR3 DNA reads TGCAGTGCTAGAGATCTGGGGGCCTCACTTAACTATGGCTACACCTTC.

Notes on this clonotype: A junction boundary mismatches the germline segment, possibly from a read error. V is TRBV7-6 and J is TRBJ2-3; unclear D gene. The CDR3 is 15 residues long. Germline V gene lookup returns CDR1 SGHVS and CDR2 FNYEAQ. CDR3 loop: CTSSLTARSADTQYF. CDR3 nucleotide sequence: TGTACCAGCAGCTTGACGGCAAGGTCCGCAGATACGCAGTATTTT.

J is TRBJ1-1 and V is TRBV28, with a tentative D call TRBD1 (5 bases). The CDR3 is made up of 12 amino acids. With 11 bases removed from V and 4 bases from J, the gap between germline ends came to 14 bases. The V gene's germline CDR1 is MDHEN and CDR2 SYDVKM. The CDR3 nucleotides read TGTGCCGTAGGTCGGGGCCCCACTGAAGCTTTCTTT. This gives the protein CAVGRGPTEAFF.

As concerns this clonotype: This may stem from a read error, because a much larger clone lies one nucleotide away. The chain joins TRBV20-1 to TRBJ2-6, with D possibly being TRBD2 (6 bases). The CDR3 consists of 15 residues. CDR1 is DFQATT, CDR2 SNEGSKA, per germline (reference sequence). The CDR3 bases are TGCAGTGCGCCGGGGTGGGGGGAAGGGGCCACCGTCCTGACTTTC. Its translation: CSAPGWGEGATVLTF.

The genes are TRBV24-1 and TRBJ2-5, with 7 bases aligning to TRBD1. The CDR3 covers 15 residues. After removal of 3 bases from V and 11 bases from J, the junction contained 14 bases not matched to a gene. The germline V gene has CDR1 KGHDR and CDR2 SFDVKD. The CDR3 protein is CATSDGRQGVNEQYF. Written as DNA, the CDR3 is TGTGCCACCAGTGATGGGAGACAGGGTGTGAATGAGCAGTACTTC.

The J gene is TRBJ2-3, the V gene TRBV30, with D possibly matching TRBD1 (6 bases). In germline, CDR1 is GTSNPN, CDR2 SVGIG (reference sequence). V shed 8 bases and J shed 3 bases, with 12 bases lying between them. This CDR3 comprises 12 residues. The CDR3 is CALRTETDTQYF. The CDR3 DNA reads TGTGCCCTCCGGACAGAGACAGATACGCAGTATTTT.

This clonotype was seen more than once but under ten times. The rearrangement links TRBV5-1 to TRBJ2-1; D tentatively reads TRBD1 or TRBD2 (6 bases each). The length of the CDR3 is 15 residues. The V end lost 3 bases, the J end lost 6 bases, and 16 bases lay between the germline ends. Germline CDR1 SGHRS, CDR2 YFSETQ. The DNA of the CDR3 is TGCGCCAGCAGCTCACTACTGGGGGGCCGCAATGAGCAGTTCTTC. This gives the protein CASSSLLGGRNEQFF.